The 19 T cell receptor beta chains given below trace back to one sample, sequenced in a study of T-cell memory formation after mild COVID-19. Via MiXCR, TCRdb re-called the 5' RACE reads, giving one row per CDR3 protein. The sample includes approximately 260,000 distinct CDR3 sequences, less than 20% seen only once; the top ten take around 3.8%. Sample: PBMCs or a T cell subset sorted from them (not recorded which). These receptors came from a man younger than 35 who had mild COVID-19 (a few samples of this study predate the infection). Cell type and time point are not known.

The chain is built from TRBV18 and TRBJ2-1; 9 positions agree with TRBD1. This CDR3 comprises 15 residues. After removal of 0 bases from V and 5 bases from J, the junction contained 2 bases not matched to a gene. The V gene's germline CDR1 is KGHSH and CDR2 LQKENI. For the CDR3, the DNA is TGTGCCAGCTCACCACCCGGACAGGGGAACAATGAGCAGTTCTTC. Translating gives CASSPPGQGNNEQFF.

This clonotype was counted only a few times. The chain links TRBV4-1 to TRBJ2-7; a possible D gene is TRBD1 (5 bases). Germline assignment: CDR1 MGHRA and CDR2 YSYEKL. Trimming removed 1 base from V and 3 bases from J, with 10 bases in between. CDR3 length: 14 amino acids. CDR3 in DNA: TGCGCCAGCAGCCAAGTGCGGACAAACTACGAGCAGTACTTC. It specifies CASSQVRTNYEQYF.

This clonotype has just a few counts. The rearrangement uses TRBV20-1 and TRBJ1-1; D is perhaps TRBD1 (5 bases). Trimming removed 4 bases at V and 6 bases at J, with 18 bases between. Germline V gene lookup returns CDR1 DFQATT and CDR2 SNEGSKA (reference sequence). This CDR3 region has 14 residues. The CDR3 sequence: CSATTPGKWAEAFF. CDR3 bases: TGCAGTGCTACGACACCAGGGAAGTGGGCTGAAGCTTTCTTT.

The V and J genes are TRBV12-3 or TRBV12-4 and TRBJ2-2; 8 bases are shared with TRBD1. The CDR3 loop spans 16 amino acids. V lost 1 base and J lost 6; bases outside the gene matches: 7. CDR3 sequence reads: CASSLGTGSRAGELFF. CDR3 nucleotides: TGTGCCAGCAGTTTAGGGACAGGGTCCAGGGCCGGGGAGCTGTTTTTT.

V is TRBV28 and J is TRBJ2-5; D assignment may be TRBD1 or TRBD2 (5 bases each). The CDR3 has 17 amino acids. CDR1 and CDR2 from the germline V gene are MDHEN and SYDVKM. The V end lost 2 bases, the J end lost 2 bases, and 18 bases lay between the germline ends. The CDR3 sequence: CASSLALRSWGQETQYF. The CDR3 coding sequence is TGTGCCAGCAGTTTAGCGCTCCGGAGCTGGGGGCAAGAGACCCAGTACTTC.

The chain uses TRBV7-3 and TRBJ2-1; 12 nucleotides agree with TRBD2. J gave up 5 bases and V 3 bases, and 11 bases lay outside the gene matches. Germline assignment: CDR1 SGHTA and CDR2 FQGTGA. The CDR3 sequence is 18 residues long. This CDR3 is CASSLSPSGGEWDNEQFF. The CDR3 DNA follows: TGTGCCAGCAGCTTGTCCCCTAGCGGGGGGGAATGGGACAATGAGCAGTTCTTC.

This chain connects TRBV6-5 to TRBJ2-5; 9 nucleotides match TRBD1. This CDR3 has 14 amino acids. Germline V gene data show CDR1 as MNHEY and CDR2 as SVGAGI. The V and J ends lost 6 bases and 6 bases, in that order; junction bases with no gene match: 8. The DNA for the CDR3 is TGTGCCAGCAGCCGGGACAGGGTTTCTCAGACCCAGTACTTC. It translates to CASSRDRVSQTQYF.

This clonotype has only a few counts. The genes are TRBV30 and TRBJ2-5; 7 bases are a match to TRBD1. J gave up 3 bases and V 1 base, and 2 bases lay outside the gene matches. Per germline, CDR1 GTSNPN and CDR2 SVGIG (reference sequence). The CDR3 has 13 residues. Written as DNA, the CDR3 is TGTGCCTGGAGTGGGGACAGTAAAGAGACCCAGTACTTC. It translates to CAWSGDSKETQYF.

This clonotype was counted between two and nine times. V is TRBV5-1 and J is TRBJ1-1; maybe TRBD1 (5 bases). The V gene's germline CDR1 is SGHRS and CDR2 YFSETQ. Trimming cost V 1 base and J 3 bases, with 16 bases left between them. CDR3 length: 16 amino acids. DNA for the CDR3: TGCGCCAGCAGCTTGCCTGGATATAAAGGGGACACTGAAGCTTTCTTT. This codes for CASSLPGYKGDTEAFF.

This clonotype was picked up many times. The V call is TRBV24-1, the J call TRBJ2-3; 8 nucleotides agree with TRBD2. After removal of 5 bases from V and 2 bases from J, the junction contained 5 bases not matched to a gene. Germline values: CDR1 KGHDR, CDR2 SFDVKD. CDR3 size: 15 residues. CDR3 DNA: TGTGCCACCAGTGTGGGCGGGGGGAACACAGATACGCAGTATTTT. Translated: CATSVGGGNTDTQYF.

This clonotype is a singleton in its sample. V is TRBV14 and J is TRBJ2-7; possibly TRBD1 or TRBD2 for D (5 bases each). CDR3 length: 13 amino acids. The germline V gene encodes CDR1 SGHDN and CDR2 FVKESK. Trimming took off 4 bases at V and 7 bases at J, with 14 bases between the two ends. CDR3 region: CASSRQRWEEQYV. The CDR3 DNA is TGTGCCAGCAGCCGACAGCGGTGGGAAGAGCAGTACGTC.

This clonotype was seen only a few times. This chain uses TRBV5-1 with TRBJ2-5; 9 bases are a match to TRBD2. V dropped 8 bases and J dropped 5; count of bases not matched to a gene: 7. The germline V gene has CDR1 SGHRS and CDR2 YFSETQ. CDR3 length: 13 amino acids. The CDR3 DNA reads TGCGCCAGTTCGCGGGGGGGCGTTGAGACCCAGTACTTC. It codes for CASSRGGVETQYF.

The chain joins TRBV7-6 to TRBJ2-4; 7 bases are shared with TRBD1. Germline V gives CDR1 SGHVS, CDR2 FNYEAQ. V shed 5 bases, J shed 1 base, and the junction held 2 bases outside the gene matches. This CDR3 has 14 residues. The CDR3 protein is CASSAQGAKNIQYF. The CDR3 coding sequence is TGTGCCAGCAGCGCACAGGGGGCCAAAAACATTCAGTACTTC.

This clonotype appeared a few times. The chain joins TRBV24-1 to TRBJ2-6; 11 bases align to TRBD1. Germline V gives CDR1 KGHDR, CDR2 SFDVKD. Trimming cost V 10 bases and J 1 base; bases outside gene matches: 2. This CDR3 comprises 15 residues. The CDR3 DNA sequence: TGTGCCACAGGGACAGGGGGGTCTGGGGCCAACGTCCTGACTTTC. Amino acids: CATGTGGSGANVLTF.

This clonotype was detected ten times or more. The V and J genes are TRBV7-9 and TRBJ1-1; D call uncertain. V lost 5 bases and J 0 bases, leaving 16 bases between the germline ends. Germline CDR1 reads SEHNR; CDR2 reads FQNEAQ (reference sequence). The CDR3 has 16 amino acids. The CDR3 reads CASSLPRTGMNTEAFF. In nucleotides, the CDR3 is TGTGCCAGCAGCCTCCCCCGGACGGGGATGAACACTGAAGCTTTCTTT.

V is TRBV7-2 and J is TRBJ2-5; no clear D gene. V shed 1 base and J shed 5 bases, with 8 bases lying between them. Germline assignment: CDR1 SGHTA and CDR2 FQGNSA. CDR3 length: 13 residues. Here the CDR3 reads CASSLVVGETQYF. For the CDR3, the DNA is TGTGCCAGCAGCTTAGTAGTCGGGGAGACCCAGTACTTC.

This chain links TRBV6-5 with TRBJ2-2, with a possible D match to TRBD1 (5 bases). The CDR3 length is 14 residues. Germline CDR1 is MNHEY and CDR2 is SVGAGI. The V end was cut by 6 bases, the J end by 1 base, with 9 bases between. The CDR3 DNA sequence: TGTGCCAGCAGACGTGGACAGAACACCGGGGAGCTGTTTTTT. It translates to CASRRGQNTGELFF.

This clonotype appeared a few times. The rearrangement links TRBV7-2 to TRBJ1-6; perhaps TRBD1 as D (6 bases). Between the trimmed V and J ends, which lost 4 bases and 6 bases, there was a span of 13 bases. Germline loops: CDR1 SGHTA, CDR2 FQGNSA. This CDR3 is 15 amino acids long. CDR3 region: CASSSRGGFNSPLHF. The CDR3 coding sequence is TGTGCCAGCAGCTCCCGTGGGGGCTTTAATTCACCCCTCCACTTT.

The gene calls are TRBV5-1 and TRBJ2-2, with 9 positions matching TRBD1. Trimming cost V 0 bases and J 1 base; bases outside gene matches: 4. CDR3 size: 17 residues. Germline CDR1 and CDR2: SGHRS and YFSETQ. The CDR3 DNA is TGCGCCAGCAGCTTGGAAACAGGGGGCCGGAACACCGGGGAGCTGTTTTTT. Protein: CASSLETGGRNTGELFF.